The entry below describes one T cell receptor beta chain. Its antigen is not identified. The data originate from a study of vaccination and CD4 T cells after COVID-19. About the research overall: The post-COVID sampling time was a median approximately 3.5 months after diagnosis, ranging from 35 to 161.

Per germline, CDR1 LNHDA and CDR2 SQIVND (reference sequence). The CDR3 runs to 14 residues. V was trimmed by 7 bases and J by 8 bases, leaving 20 bases between them. Study-wide results and caveats: Spike mono-reactivity was the property of 304 of 307 vaccine-specific clones in convalescent patients.

This sample's treatment: approximately 9-day PBMC culture with coronavirus spike peptide pools or control peptides (ViraFEST assay). Antigen-specific T cells were expanded with peptide pools by ViraFEST, and TCRs were then sequenced. The medium had half its volume replaced with fresh IL-2 medium on days 3 and 7. Cultured CD4+ T cell DNA underwent sequencing with the Oncomine TCR Beta short-read assay. TCRdb reprocessed the PCR reads with MiXCR, giving one entry per CDR3 protein. Of roughly 21,000 distinct CDR3 sequences listed, 62% are singletons. This receptor was identified in a human donor who received a COVID-19 vaccine. The sequenced sample was CD4+ T cells from blood, cultured in vitro, obtained before SARS-CoV-2 vaccination. The rearrangement links TRBV19 to TRBJ1-2, with a tentative D call TRBD1 (5 bases). The CDR3 sequence is CASIGAGWGNGYTF. The CDR3, as DNA: TGTGCCAGTATAGGGGCCGGCTGGGGGAACGGCTACACCTTC.